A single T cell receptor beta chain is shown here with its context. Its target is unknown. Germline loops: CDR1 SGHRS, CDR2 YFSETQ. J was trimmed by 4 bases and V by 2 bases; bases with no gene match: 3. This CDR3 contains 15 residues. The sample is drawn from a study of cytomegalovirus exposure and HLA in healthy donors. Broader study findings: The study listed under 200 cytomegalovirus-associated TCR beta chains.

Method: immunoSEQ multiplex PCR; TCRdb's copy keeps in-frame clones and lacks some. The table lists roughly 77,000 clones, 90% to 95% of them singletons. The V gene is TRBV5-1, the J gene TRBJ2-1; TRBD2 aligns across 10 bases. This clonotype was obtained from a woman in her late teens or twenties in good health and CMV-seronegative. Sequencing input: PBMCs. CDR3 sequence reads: CASSFIAGGYNEQFF. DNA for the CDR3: TGCGCCAGCAGCTTTATAGCGGGGGGTTACAATGAGCAGTTCTTC.